Following are 21 T cell receptor beta chains from one sample sequenced in a study of lymphopenia after photon versus proton radiotherapy. The data were produced by immunoSEQ multiplex PCR, yet TCRdb's version contains in-frame clones alone and is incomplete. The repertoire holds more than 25,000 clones, with approximately 90% as singletons. This material consisted of peripheral blood, taken from a patient treated with proton-based radiotherapy. The source of these receptors is a woman in her sixties with cholangiocarcinoma. Some clones in this sample may be carry-over from other donors' samples.

The rearrangement uses TRBV18 and TRBJ1-4; possible D gene TRBD1, 6 bases. The V end was cut by 2 bases, the J end by 3 bases, with 16 bases between. The CDR3 contains 17 residues. Germline CDR1 is KGHSH and CDR2 is LQKENI. CDR3 nucleotides: TGTGCCAGCTCACCAAAAACCACAGGGAGTTCTAATGAAAAACTGTTTTTT. Translation gives CASSPKTTGSSNEKLFF.

The rearrangement links TRBV5-1 to TRBJ2-7; D not certain. This CDR3 is built from 16 residues. CDR1 is SGHRS, CDR2 YFSETQ, per germline. Trimming pared 0 bases from V and 7 bases from J, leaving 20 bases between. The CDR3 DNA reads as TGCGCCAGCAGCTTGGCAGGCCAACCCCTGGTTTGGGAGCAGTACTTC. Its protein product is CASSLAGQPLVWEQYF.

The chain joins TRBV12-5 to TRBJ2-1; the D gene is possibly TRBD1 (5 bases). The CDR3 contains 15 residues. The germline V gene encodes CDR1 LGHNT and CDR2 FRNRAP. Trimming pared 1 base from V and 3 bases from J, leaving 10 bases between. Written as DNA, the CDR3 is TGTGCTAGTGGTTTGGGACAGACGAACTACAATGAGCAGTTCTTC. It yields the protein CASGLGQTNYNEQFF.

The V gene is TRBV7-8, the J gene TRBJ1-3; D remains ambiguous. The germline V and J ends were trimmed by 5 bases and 0 bases, with 8 bases remaining between them. The CDR3 extends over 14 amino acids. CDR1 and CDR2 from the germline V gene are SGHVS and FQNEAQ. For the CDR3, the DNA is TGTGCCAGCAGCCCATACAGCTCTGGAAACACCATATATTTT. As protein: CASSPYSSGNTIYF.

This clone has just one count. J is TRBJ2-3 and V is TRBV6-5, with 9 bases matching TRBD1. The CDR3 extends over 15 amino acids. CDR1 is MNHEY, CDR2 SVGAGI, per germline. The V and J ends lost 2 bases and 2 bases, in that order; junction bases with no gene match: 2. CDR3 sequence reads: CASSYGTGFTDTQYF. As DNA, the CDR3 is TGTGCCAGCAGTTACGGGACAGGGTTCACAGATACGCAGTATTTT.

This rearrangement joins TRBV7-7 to TRBJ1-1; D might be TRBD1 (5 bases). The CDR3 extends over 13 amino acids. CDR1 and CDR2 from the germline V gene are SSHAT and FNYEAQ (reference sequence). Trimming shortened V by 5 bases and J by 2 bases, and 9 bases separated the two germline ends. The CDR3 here is CASSPTVNTEAFF. Written as DNA, the CDR3 is TGTGCCAGCAGCCCGACAGTCAACACTGAAGCTTTCTTT.

The chain links TRBV29-1 to TRBJ1-1, with 8 bases identical to TRBD1. V was clipped by 6 bases and J by 3 bases; unmatched bases: 6. This CDR3 has 13 amino acids. Germline CDR1 and CDR2: SQVTM and ANQGSEA. The CDR3 region has the DNA TGCAGCGTCCGGACAGGGCGGGACACTGAAGCTTTCTTT. This gives the protein CSVRTGRDTEAFF.

V and J are TRBV28 and TRBJ1-1; no clear D. Germline lookup yields CDR1 MDHEN and CDR2 SYDVKM. Between the trimmed V and J ends, which lost 1 base and 7 bases, there was a span of 4 bases. The CDR3 runs to 11 residues. In DNA, the CDR3 is TGTGCCAGCAGTTTATTAGATGAAGCTTTCTTT. It codes for CASSLLDEAFF.

This sequence joins TRBV5-5 and TRBJ1-6; 8 bases are shared with TRBD1. This CDR3 has 16 residues. Germline CDR1 reads SGHKS; CDR2 reads YYEKEE (reference sequence). Unmatched junction bases numbered 6, after V lost 3 bases and J lost 4 bases. The CDR3 coding sequence is TGTGCCAGCAGCTCAAGGACAGGGCTATATAATTCACCCCTCCACTTT. Amino acids: CASSSRTGLYNSPLHF.

The rearrangement uses TRBV27 and TRBJ1-4; D possibly corresponds to TRBD1 (5 bases). Germline-derived CDR1 and CDR2 are MNHEY and SMNVEV (reference sequence). Trimming pared 4 bases from V and 7 bases from J, leaving 13 bases between. The length of the CDR3 is 14 residues. The CDR3 nucleotides are TGTGCCAGCAGTTGGGACGGCAAGGGTGAAAAACTGTTTTTT. It encodes CASSWDGKGEKLFF.

J is TRBJ2-1 and V is TRBV10-1; D is unresolved. This CDR3 is 15 amino acids long. Deletions cut 3 bases from V and 2 bases from J, with 11 bases between. Germline CDR1 WNHNN, CDR2 SYGVQD (reference sequence). CDR3 sequence reads: CASSDIGTTYNEQFF. CDR3 bases: TGCGCCAGCAGTGATATCGGCACGACCTACAATGAGCAGTTCTTC.

This clone was detected only a few times. The rearrangement joins TRBV27 to TRBJ2-1; unclear D gene. The V gene's germline CDR1 is MNHEY and CDR2 SMNVEV (reference sequence). The CDR3 is 12 residues long. The V gene lost 6 bases and the J gene lost 7 bases, with 10 bases spanning the gap. This CDR3 reads CASRLGGNEQFF. The CDR3 DNA follows: TGTGCCAGCAGGCTAGGTGGGAATGAGCAGTTCTTC.

The chain links TRBV28 to TRBJ1-1; no reliable D call. The CDR3 sequence is 13 residues long. Trimming pared 1 base from V and 6 bases from J, leaving 9 bases between. The germline CDR1 and CDR2 sequences are MDHEN and SYDVKM. CDR3 protein: CASSLYARAEAFF. CDR3 sequence (DNA): TGTGCCAGCAGTTTATATGCCAGAGCTGAAGCTTTCTTT.

The rearrangement joins TRBV27 to TRBJ2-1; D may be TRBD1 or TRBD2 (7 bases each). The CDR3 has 17 residues. Germline V lookup: CDR1 MNHEY, CDR2 SMNVEV (reference sequence). The germline V and J ends were trimmed by 6 bases and 6 bases, with 24 bases remaining between them. CDR3 sequence reads: CASSSRRRGGLGNEQFF. DNA for the CDR3: TGTGCCAGCAGCAGCCGTCGCAGGGGGGGCTTGGGCAATGAGCAGTTCTTC.

J is TRBJ2-2 and V is TRBV15; 11 bases match TRBD2. Germline lookup yields CDR1 LNHNV and CDR2 YYDKDF (reference sequence). This CDR3 contains 16 residues. V shed 0 bases and J 6 bases; nucleotides not matched to a gene: 3. The CDR3: CATSRESSGRPGELFF. The DNA of the CDR3 is TGTGCCACCAGCAGAGAGTCTAGCGGGAGGCCCGGGGAGCTGTTTTTT.

The chain has TRBV5-4 and TRBJ2-1; 9 nucleotides align to TRBD2. Unmatched junction bases numbered 13, after V lost 0 bases and J lost 0 bases. The CDR3 sequence is 20 residues long. Germline assignment: CDR1 SGHNT and CDR2 YYREEE (reference sequence). CDR3 residues: CASSLGLTSGYLSSYNEQFF. DNA for the CDR3: TGTGCCAGCAGCTTGGGTCTGACTAGCGGCTACCTCAGCTCCTACAATGAGCAGTTCTTC.

The chain couples TRBV2 to TRBJ2-3; 7 bases fit TRBD2. Germline V gives CDR1 SNHLY, CDR2 FYNNEI. V was pared by 3 bases and J by 2 bases, with 2 bases of the junction left unmatched. The CDR3 contains 14 residues. This chain's CDR3 is CASSDLAATDTQYF. The CDR3 coding sequence is TGTGCCAGCAGTGATCTAGCGGCCACAGATACGCAGTATTTT.

In DNA, the CDR3 is TGTGCCAGCACCTCCTCCGGGACAGACTACTCCTACGAGCAGTACTTC. Translated, it gives CASTSSGTDYSYEQYF. This chain joins TRBV6-6 and TRBJ2-7; TRBD1 aligns across 7 bases. This CDR3 has 16 amino acids. Germline V gene data show CDR1 as MNHNY and CDR2 as SVGAGI (reference sequence). After removal of 7 bases from V and 0 bases from J, the junction contained 12 bases not matched to a gene.

The J gene is TRBJ2-2, the V gene TRBV5-1, with TRBD2 matching 13 bases. Germline CDR1 and CDR2: SGHRS and YFSETQ. CDR3 length: 17 residues. With 4 bases clipped from V and 4 bases from J, the junction kept 7 bases outside the gene matches. CDR3 protein: CASSQTSGRSRTGELFF. As DNA, the CDR3 is TGCGCCAGCAGCCAGACTAGCGGGAGGAGTCGCACCGGGGAGCTGTTTTTT. The full variable domain, with the rest looked up from reference TRBV5-1 and TRBJ2-2, is KAGVTQTPRYLIKTRGQQVTLSCSPISGHRSVSWYQQTPGQGLQFLFEYFSETQRNKGNFPGRFSGRQFSNSRSEMNVSTLELGDSALYLCASSQTSGRSRTGELFFGEGSRLTVL.

The J gene is TRBJ2-1, the V gene TRBV11-2, with 7 bases that match TRBD2. CDR1 SGHAT and CDR2 FQNNGV come from the germline V gene. J lost 6 bases, V lost 3 bases, and 8 bases had no gene match. This CDR3 spans 15 amino acids. Written as DNA, the CDR3 is TGTGCCAGCAGCTTGGTAGGACTAGGGATCAATGAGCAGTTCTTC. The encoded protein is CASSLVGLGINEQFF.

The chain is built from TRBV10-3 and TRBJ1-5; the match to TRBD1 covers 11 bases. The CDR3 is made up of 16 amino acids. V was clipped by 3 bases and J by 7 bases; unmatched bases: 8. Germline V gives CDR1 ENHRY, CDR2 SYGVKD. The CDR3 spells CAISDFGQGAGQPQHF. CDR3 bases: TGTGCCATCAGTGACTTCGGACAGGGGGCCGGACAGCCCCAGCATTTT.